This TCR beta chain was sequenced for a study of CD8 T cells in Susac syndrome. This CDR3 is 17 amino acids long. Between the trimmed V and J ends, which lost 2 bases and 3 bases, there was a span of 21 bases. Germline V gene data show CDR1 as GTSNPN and CDR2 as SVGIG (reference sequence). Roughly 0.45 to 1 ug RNA was reverse transcribed with random hexamers. TCRdb fed the immunoSEQ multiplex PCR reads into MiXCR, producing one record per CDR3 protein. This repertoire shows 330,000 or so distinct CDR3 sequences, about 88% found once; its top ten account for approximately 0.2%. This sequence was found in a human donor with multiple sclerosis. This chain joins TRBV30 and TRBJ2-3; tentatively, D is TRBD1 (7 bases). Sequenced input: CD8+ T cells from PBMCs. This CDR3 reads CAWSRKGALRGTDTQYF. Written as DNA, the CDR3 is TGTGCCTGGAGTCGGAAGGGGGCTTTGCGGGGAACAGATACGCAGTATTTT.